Below, one T cell receptor (beta chain) is given with its context. This CDR3 region has 18 residues. This sample stems from a study of blood T cell repertoires in COVID-19. Study as a whole: Acute and convalescent COVID-19 specimens originated in the United States, Italy and Spain.

Libraries were prepared by immunoSEQ multiplex PCR; TCRdb keeps only in-frame clonotypes and omits some of them. The sample includes approximately 82,000 clones, 80% to 90% of them seen just once. Material: peripheral blood. This receptor was identified in a man in his sixties or seventies with active or convalescent COVID-19. The chain is built from TRBV12-1 and TRBJ2-2; TRBD1 is the table's D call, not checked against the DNA. TRBV12-1 is a listed pseudogene. CDR3 sequence reads: CASSSTKRTEANTGELFF. DNA of the CDR3: TGTGCCAGCAGCTCCACCAAACGGACAGAGGCGAACACCGGGGAGCTGTTTTTT.